This TCR beta chain was identified during a study of blood T cell repertoires in COVID-19. Across the study: PBMCs, B-cell-depleted T cells, or T cells were the source of the cDNA or gDNA that made up the material.

Source study methods: Nucleated cell counts were estimated from reference gene primer amplification. This table comes from immunoSEQ multiplex PCR, and its TCRdb copy is limited to in-frame clones, with some not included. V and J calls and clone size come straight from that table; D and trimming were deduced from the DNA. Seen here are approximately 160,000 clones, roughly 88% observed once, and the top ten hold under 3.5%. This CDR3 region has 15 residues. V was clipped by 4 bases and J by 8 bases; unmatched bases: 9. The germline gives CDR1 SGHDT, CDR2 YYEEEE. The chain uses TRBV5-6 and TRBJ1-6, with 7 bases fitting TRBD1. Source material: peripheral blood. This TCR was sampled from a woman between 55 and 75 years old with acute or convalescent COVID-19. The chain's CDR3 is CASSGRTGADSPLHF. The CDR3 region has the DNA TGTGCCAGCAGCGGCAGGACAGGCGCAGATTCACCCCTCCACTTT.